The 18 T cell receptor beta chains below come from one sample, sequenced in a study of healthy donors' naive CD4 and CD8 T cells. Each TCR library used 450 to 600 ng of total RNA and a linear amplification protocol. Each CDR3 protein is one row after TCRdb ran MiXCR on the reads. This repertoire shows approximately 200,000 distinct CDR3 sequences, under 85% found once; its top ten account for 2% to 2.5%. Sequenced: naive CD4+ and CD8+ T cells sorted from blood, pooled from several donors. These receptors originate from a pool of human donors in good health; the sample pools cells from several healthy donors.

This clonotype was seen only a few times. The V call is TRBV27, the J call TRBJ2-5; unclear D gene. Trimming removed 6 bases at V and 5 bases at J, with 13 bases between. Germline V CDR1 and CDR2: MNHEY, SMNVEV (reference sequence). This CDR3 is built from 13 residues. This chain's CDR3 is CASRGRLFETQYF. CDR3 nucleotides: TGTGCCAGCAGGGGCCGATTGTTTGAGACCCAGTACTTC.

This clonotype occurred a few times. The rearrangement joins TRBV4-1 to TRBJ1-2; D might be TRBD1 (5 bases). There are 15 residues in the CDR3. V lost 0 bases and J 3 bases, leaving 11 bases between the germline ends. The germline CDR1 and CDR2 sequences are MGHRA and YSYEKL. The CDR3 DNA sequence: TGCGCCAGCAGCCAAGAGGGACTATCGGACTATGGCTACACCTTC. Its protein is CASSQEGLSDYGYTF.

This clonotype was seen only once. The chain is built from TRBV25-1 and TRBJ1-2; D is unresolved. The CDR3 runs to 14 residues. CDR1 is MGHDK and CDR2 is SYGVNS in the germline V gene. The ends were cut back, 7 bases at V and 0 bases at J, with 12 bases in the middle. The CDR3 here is CASKSDGANYGYTF. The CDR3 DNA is TGTGCCAGCAAGTCGGACGGGGCTAACTATGGCTACACCTTC.

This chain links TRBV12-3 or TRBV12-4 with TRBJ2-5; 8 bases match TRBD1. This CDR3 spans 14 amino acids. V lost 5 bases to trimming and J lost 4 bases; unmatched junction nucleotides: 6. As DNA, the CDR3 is TGTGCCAGCAGTGTCCGACAGGGGCGAGAGACCCAGTACTTC. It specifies CASSVRQGRETQYF.

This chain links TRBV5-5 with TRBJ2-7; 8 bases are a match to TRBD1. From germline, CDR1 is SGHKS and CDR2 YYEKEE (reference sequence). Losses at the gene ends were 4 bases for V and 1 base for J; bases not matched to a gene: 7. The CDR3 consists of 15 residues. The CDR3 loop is CASSRDRGFSYEQYF. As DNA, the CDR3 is TGTGCCAGCAGCCGCGACAGGGGTTTTTCCTACGAGCAGTACTTC.

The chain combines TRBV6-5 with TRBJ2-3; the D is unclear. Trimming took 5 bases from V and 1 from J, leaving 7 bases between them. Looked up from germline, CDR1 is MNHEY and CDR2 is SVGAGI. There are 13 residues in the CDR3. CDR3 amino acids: CASSQPGTDTQYF. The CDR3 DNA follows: TGTGCCAGCAGTCAGCCGGGCACAGATACGCAGTATTTT.

This CDR3 reads CASSTTGTVYEQYF. In DNA, the CDR3 is TGTGCCAGCAGTACAACCGGGACGGTCTACGAGCAGTACTTC. The chain employs TRBV27 and TRBJ2-7, with D perhaps given as TRBD1 or TRBD2 (5 bases each). The germline gives CDR1 MNHEY, CDR2 SMNVEV (reference sequence). The CDR3 is 14 amino acids. V dropped 5 bases and J dropped 3 bases, with 14 bases sitting between them.

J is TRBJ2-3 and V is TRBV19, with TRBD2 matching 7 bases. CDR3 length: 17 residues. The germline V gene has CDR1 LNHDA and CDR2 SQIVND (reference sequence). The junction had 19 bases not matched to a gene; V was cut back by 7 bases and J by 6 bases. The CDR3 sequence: CASKPAGVSFHSDTQYF. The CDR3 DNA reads TGTGCCAGTAAGCCCGCGGGAGTATCCTTCCACTCGGATACGCAGTATTTT.

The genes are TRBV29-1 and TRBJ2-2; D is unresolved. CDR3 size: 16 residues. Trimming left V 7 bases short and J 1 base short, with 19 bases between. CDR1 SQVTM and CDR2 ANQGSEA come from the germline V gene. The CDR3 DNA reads TGCAGCGCCCGCAAGACGGAGACTTTGAACACCGGGGAGCTGTTTTTT. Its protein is CSARKTETLNTGELFF.

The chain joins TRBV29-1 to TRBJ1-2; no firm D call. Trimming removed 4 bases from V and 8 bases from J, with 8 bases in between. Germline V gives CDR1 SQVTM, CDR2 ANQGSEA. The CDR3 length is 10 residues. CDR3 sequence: CSVASSGYTF. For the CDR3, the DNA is TGCAGCGTTGCGAGCTCCGGCTACACCTTC.

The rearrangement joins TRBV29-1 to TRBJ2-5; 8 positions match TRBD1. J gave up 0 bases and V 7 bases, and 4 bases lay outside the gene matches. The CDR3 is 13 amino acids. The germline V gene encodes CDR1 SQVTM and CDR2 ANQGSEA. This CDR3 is CSGQGMYQETQYF. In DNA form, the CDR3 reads TGCAGCGGACAGGGGATGTACCAAGAGACCCAGTACTTC. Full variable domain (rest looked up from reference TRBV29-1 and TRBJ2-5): SAVISQKPSRDICQRGTSLTIQCQVDSQVTMMFWYRQQPGQSLTLIATANQGSEATYESGFVIDKFPISRPNLTFSTLTVSNMSPEDSSIYLCSGQGMYQETQYFGPGTRLLVL.

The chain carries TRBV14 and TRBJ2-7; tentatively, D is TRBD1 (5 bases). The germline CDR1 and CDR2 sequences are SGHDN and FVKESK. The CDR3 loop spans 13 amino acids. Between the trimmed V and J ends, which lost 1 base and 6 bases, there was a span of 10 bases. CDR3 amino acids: CASSQVAGFEQYF. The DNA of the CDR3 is TGTGCCAGCAGCCAAGTGGCAGGGTTCGAGCAGTACTTC.

The CDR3 DNA sequence: TGTGCCAGCAGCGATACGATGGGGCGGCCCCAGCATTTT. The encoded protein is CASSDTMGRPQHF. V gene TRBV11-2 combines with J gene TRBJ1-5, with D possibly TRBD1 on 5 matching bases. Trimming cost V 5 bases and J 9 bases, with 14 bases left between them. Germline V gene lookup returns CDR1 SGHAT and CDR2 FQNNGV. This CDR3 has 13 amino acids. The full variable domain, completed using reference TRBV11-2 and TRBJ1-5, is EAGVAQSPRYKIIEKRQSVAFWCNPISGHATLYWYQQILGQGPKLLIQFQNNGVVDDSQLPKDRFSAERLKGVDSTLKIQPAKLEDSAVYLCASSDTMGRPQHFGDGTRLSIL.

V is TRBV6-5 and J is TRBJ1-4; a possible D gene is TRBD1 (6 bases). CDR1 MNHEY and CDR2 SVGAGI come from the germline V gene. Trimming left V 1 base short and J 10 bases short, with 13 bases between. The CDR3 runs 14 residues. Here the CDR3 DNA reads TGTGCCAGCAGTTACTTCGGGGGCGGAGGAAAACTGTTTTTT. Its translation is CASSYFGGGGKLFF.

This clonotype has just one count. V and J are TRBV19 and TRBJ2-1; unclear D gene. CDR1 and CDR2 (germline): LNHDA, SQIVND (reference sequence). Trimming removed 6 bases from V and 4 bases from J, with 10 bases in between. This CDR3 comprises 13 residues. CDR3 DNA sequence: TGTGCCAGTAGCTATGACCCGTACAATGAGCAGTTCTTC. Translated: CASSYDPYNEQFF.

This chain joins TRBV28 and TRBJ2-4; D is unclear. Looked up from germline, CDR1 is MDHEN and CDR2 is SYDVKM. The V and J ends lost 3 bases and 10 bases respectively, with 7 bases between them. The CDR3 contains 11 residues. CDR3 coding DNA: TGTGCCAGCAGTTTCGCTGGTATTCAGTACTTC. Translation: CASSFAGIQYF. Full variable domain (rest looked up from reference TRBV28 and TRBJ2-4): DVKVTQSSRYLVKRTGEKVFLECVQDMDHENMFWYRQDPGLGLRLIYFSYDVKMKEKGDIPEGYSVSREKKERFSLILESASTNQTSMYLCASSFAGIQYFGAGTRLSVL.

The CDR3 nucleotides are TGTGCCAGCAGTTCCCATAGCGGGAGGATCTACAATGAGCAGTTCTTC. It specifies CASSSHSGRIYNEQFF. The chain recombines TRBV28 with TRBJ2-1; 10 bases line up with TRBD2. Germline CDR1 MDHEN, CDR2 SYDVKM. Unmatched junction bases numbered 6, after V lost 4 bases and J lost 3 bases. CDR3 size: 16 residues. The complete variable domain, with remaining parts taken from reference TRBV28 and TRBJ2-1, reads DVKVTQSSRYLVKRTGEKVFLECVQDMDHENMFWYRQDPGLGLRLIYFSYDVKMKEKGDIPEGYSVSREKKERFSLILESASTNQTSMYLCASSSHSGRIYNEQFFGPGTRLTVL.

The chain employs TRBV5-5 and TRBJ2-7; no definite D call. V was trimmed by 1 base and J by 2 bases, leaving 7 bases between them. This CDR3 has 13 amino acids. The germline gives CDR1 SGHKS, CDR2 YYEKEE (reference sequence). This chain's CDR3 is CASSLYSPYEQYF. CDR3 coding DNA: TGTGCCAGCAGCTTGTACAGCCCCTACGAGCAGTACTTC.